The rows below give T cell receptor beta chains drawn from one sample of a study of T cell repertoires in cytomegalovirus infection. One entry per CDR3 protein, called by TCRdb with MiXCR from the reads. In the table there are 110,000 or so distinct CDR3 sequences, about 30% of which are singletons. These receptors' targets are unknown. Here the sequenced sample was CD8+ T cells from cultured PBMCs, taken from culture after CMV antigen stimulation. These receptors all come from a human donor in good health (CMV status not recorded). Some clones in this sample may be carry-over from other donors' samples. Each CDR3 is given without its conserved first and last residue.

J gene	V gene	CDR3 protein
TRBJ1-1	TRBV19	ASSPRTGETEAF
TRBJ2-1	TRBV27	ASSLSAGGNEQF
TRBJ2-4	TRBV5-1	ASRTLAGTFKNIQY
TRBJ1-4	TRBV7-8	ASRPGWNEKLF
TRBJ1-6	TRBV5-4	ASGTGFNNSPLH
TRBJ2-7	TRBV3-1	ASSQADYYEQY
TRBJ1-2	TRBV3-1	ASSQVGRGRNGYT
TRBJ2-1	TRBV9	ASSVETGYDEQF
TRBJ2-1	TRBV2	ASRPTSGSYNEQF
TRBJ1-1	TRBV9	ASSERQIEAF
TRBJ2-1	TRBV7-8	ASSLEVNNEQF
TRBJ2-7	TRBV5-1	ASRLRTGQVYEQY
TRBJ1-6	TRBV12-3/TRBV12-4	ASSLIGNGGSPLH
TRBJ2-3	TRBV12-3/TRBV12-4	ASSFGGASDTQY
TRBJ2-5	TRBV27	ASSLIGVETQY
TRBJ1-1	TRBV3-1	ASSQEDEYTEAF
TRBJ2-1	TRBV6-5	ASRQTGLGNEQF
TRBJ2-2	TRBV6-6	ASSYSSLGGANTGELF
TRBJ1-2	TRBV6-2/TRBV6-3	ASSYSQNSGYT
TRBJ2-1	TRBV12-3/TRBV12-4	ASKGVYNEQF
TRBJ2-5	TRBV5-6	ASRLGLETQY
TRBJ2-5	TRBV7-6	ACSPRSSGGALSQY
TRBJ1-1	TRBV6-4	ASSEFEGTEAF
TRBJ1-4	TRBV12-5	ASAPGQANEKLF
TRBJ1-1	TRBV19	ASSMEHRLNTEAF
TRBJ1-1	TRBV7-9	ASTVPGNTEAF
TRBJ2-7	TRBV5-4	ASSLETGGTYEQY
TRBJ2-3	TRBV29-1	SVVAGGPSTDTQY
TRBJ2-1	TRBV7-6	ASSPLRGDSYNEQF
TRBJ1-6	TRBV6-1	ASSPEQYNSPLH
TRBJ1-3	TRBV6-5	ASSPDRTSGNTIY
TRBJ2-3	TRBV11-2	ASSLTTGDYTQY
TRBJ1-6	TRBV11-2	ASSSTGGESPLH
TRBJ1-1	TRBV18	ASSRERDTEAF
TRBJ2-7	TRBV11-1	ASSTTGGAEQY
TRBJ2-7	TRBV6-5	ASSYHVSYEQY
TRBJ2-3	TRBV7-6	ASSLRRGGSTDTQY
TRBJ2-5	TRBV28	ASTPSHTQETQY
TRBJ2-7	TRBV20-1	SAGTSGGAAYEQY
TRBJ2-6	TRBV19	ASSIWTSGANVLT
TRBJ2-7	TRBV4-1	ASSQDITYEQY
TRBJ1-3	TRBV27	ASSLSHVSGNTIY
TRBJ2-1	TRBV7-6	ASSTPPRTGGNEQF
TRBJ1-1	TRBV7-9	ASRTGQGYTEAF
TRBJ2-7	TRBV28	ASNKFGIYEQY
TRBJ1-1	TRBV28	ASSFQEVNTEAF
TRBJ2-1	TRBV4-2	ASRSGGGVEQF
TRBJ2-7	TRBV11-2	ASSPGDNPYEQY
TRBJ2-5	TRBV28	ASSFKGHGIQETQY
TRBJ2-1	TRBV4-1	ASSHLTSDNEQF